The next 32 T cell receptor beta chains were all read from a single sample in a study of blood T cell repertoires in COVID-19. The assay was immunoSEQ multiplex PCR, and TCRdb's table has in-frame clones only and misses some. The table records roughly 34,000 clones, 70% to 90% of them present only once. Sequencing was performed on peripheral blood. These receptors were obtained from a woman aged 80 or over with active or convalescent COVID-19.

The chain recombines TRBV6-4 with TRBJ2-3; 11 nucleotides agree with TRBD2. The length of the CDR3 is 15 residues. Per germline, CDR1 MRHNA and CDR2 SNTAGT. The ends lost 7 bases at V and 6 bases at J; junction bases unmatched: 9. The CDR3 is CASKNSGGAVDTQYF. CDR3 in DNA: TGTGCCAGCAAAAATAGCGGGGGGGCCGTGGATACGCAGTATTTT.

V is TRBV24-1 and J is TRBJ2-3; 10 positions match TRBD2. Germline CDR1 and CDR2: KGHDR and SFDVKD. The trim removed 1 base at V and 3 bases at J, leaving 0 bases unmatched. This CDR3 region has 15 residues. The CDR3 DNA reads TGTGCCACCAGTGATTTTAGCGGGGGGACAGATACGCAGTATTTT. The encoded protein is CATSDFSGGTDTQYF.

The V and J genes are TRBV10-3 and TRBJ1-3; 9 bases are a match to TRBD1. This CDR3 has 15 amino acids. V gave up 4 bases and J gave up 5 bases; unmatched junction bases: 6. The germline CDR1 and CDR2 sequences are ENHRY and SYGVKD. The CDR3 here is CAISGRDRDRNTIYF. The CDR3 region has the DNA TGTGCCATCAGTGGCCGGGACAGGGATAGAAACACCATATATTTT.

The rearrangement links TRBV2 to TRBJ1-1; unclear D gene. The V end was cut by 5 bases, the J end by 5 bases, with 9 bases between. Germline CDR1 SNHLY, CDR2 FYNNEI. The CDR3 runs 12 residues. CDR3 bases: TGTGCCAGCAGTCTACTAGGGACTGAAGCTTTCTTT. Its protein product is CASSLLGTEAFF.

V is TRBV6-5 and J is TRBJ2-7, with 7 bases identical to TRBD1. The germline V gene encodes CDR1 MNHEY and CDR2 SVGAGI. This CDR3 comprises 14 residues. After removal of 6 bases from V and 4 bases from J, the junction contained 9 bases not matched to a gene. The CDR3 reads CASSRTGVLYEQYF. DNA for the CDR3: TGTGCCAGCAGCCGCACAGGGGTTTTGTACGAGCAGTACTTC.

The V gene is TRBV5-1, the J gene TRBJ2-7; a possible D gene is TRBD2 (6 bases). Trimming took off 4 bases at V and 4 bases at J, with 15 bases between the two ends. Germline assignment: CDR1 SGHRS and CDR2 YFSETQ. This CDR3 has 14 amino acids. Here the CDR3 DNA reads TGCGCCAGCAGCCCAAGGGACTTCAATTACGAGCAGTACTTC. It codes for CASSPRDFNYEQYF.

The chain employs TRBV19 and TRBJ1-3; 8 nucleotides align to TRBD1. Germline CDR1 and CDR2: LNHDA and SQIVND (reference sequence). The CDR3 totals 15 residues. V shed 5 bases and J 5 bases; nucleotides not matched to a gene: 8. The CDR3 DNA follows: TGTGCCAGTAGTCCCTGGGCAGGGGGCCGAAACACCATATATTTT. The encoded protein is CASSPWAGGRNTIYF.

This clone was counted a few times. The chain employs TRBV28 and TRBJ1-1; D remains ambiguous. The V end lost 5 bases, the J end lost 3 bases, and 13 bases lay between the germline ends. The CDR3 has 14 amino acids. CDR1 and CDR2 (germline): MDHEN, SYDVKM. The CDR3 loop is CASSVGSLDTEAFF. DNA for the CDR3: TGTGCCAGCAGTGTCGGGAGTCTGGACACTGAAGCTTTCTTT. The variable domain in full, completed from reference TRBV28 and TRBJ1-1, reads DVKVTQSSRYLVKRTGEKVFLECVQDMDHENMFWYRQDPGLGLRLIYFSYDVKMKEKGDIPEGYSVSREKKERFSLILESASTNQTSMYLCASSVGSLDTEAFFGQGTRLTVV.

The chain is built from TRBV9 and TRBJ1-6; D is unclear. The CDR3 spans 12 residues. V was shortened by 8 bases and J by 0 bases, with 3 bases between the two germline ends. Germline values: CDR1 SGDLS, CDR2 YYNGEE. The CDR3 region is CASSSYNSPLHF. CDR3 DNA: TGTGCCAGTAGCTCCTATAATTCACCCCTCCACTTT. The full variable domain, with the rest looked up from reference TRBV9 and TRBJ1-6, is DSGVTQTPKHLITATGQRVTLRCSPRSGDLSVYWYQQSLDQGLQFLIQYYNGEERAKGNILERFSAQQFPDLHSELNLSSLELGDSALYFCASSSYNSPLHFGNGTRLTVT.

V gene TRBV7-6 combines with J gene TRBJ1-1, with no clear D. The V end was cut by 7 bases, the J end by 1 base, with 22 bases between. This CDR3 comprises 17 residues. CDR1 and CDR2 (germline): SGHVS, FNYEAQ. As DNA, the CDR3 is TGTGCCAGCACCCCTAGGAGTCCAGGAGGAAGGAACACTGAAGCTTTCTTT. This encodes CASTPRSPGGRNTEAFF.

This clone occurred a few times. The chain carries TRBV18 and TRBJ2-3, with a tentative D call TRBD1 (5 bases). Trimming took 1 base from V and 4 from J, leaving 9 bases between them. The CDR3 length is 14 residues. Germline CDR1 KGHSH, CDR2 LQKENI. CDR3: CASSPLGASDTQYF. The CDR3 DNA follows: TGTGCCAGCTCACCACTAGGGGCCTCAGATACGCAGTATTTT.

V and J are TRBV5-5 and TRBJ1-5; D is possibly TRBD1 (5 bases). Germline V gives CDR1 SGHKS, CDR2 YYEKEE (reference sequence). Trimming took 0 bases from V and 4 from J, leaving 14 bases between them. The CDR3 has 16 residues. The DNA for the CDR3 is TGTGCCAGCAGCTTGGGGGGTGGGCAGGGTAATCAGCCCCAGCATTTT. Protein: CASSLGGGQGNQPQHF.

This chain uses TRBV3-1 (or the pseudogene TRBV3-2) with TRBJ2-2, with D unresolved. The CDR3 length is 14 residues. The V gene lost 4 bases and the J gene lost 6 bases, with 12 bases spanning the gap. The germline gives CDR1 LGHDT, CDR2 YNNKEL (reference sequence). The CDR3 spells CASSPRVPAGELFF. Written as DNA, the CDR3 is TGTGCCAGCAGCCCCCGGGTCCCGGCCGGGGAGCTGTTTTTT.

CDR3: CASSLVAQGSETQYF. The CDR3 coding sequence is TGTGCCAGCAGCTTGGTAGCTCAGGGGTCGGAGACCCAGTACTTC. This chain joins TRBV5-5 and TRBJ2-5, with a possible D match to TRBD1 (6 bases). CDR1 is SGHKS, CDR2 YYEKEE, per germline (reference sequence). With 0 bases removed from V and 5 bases from J, the gap between germline ends came to 14 bases. The CDR3 length is 15 residues.

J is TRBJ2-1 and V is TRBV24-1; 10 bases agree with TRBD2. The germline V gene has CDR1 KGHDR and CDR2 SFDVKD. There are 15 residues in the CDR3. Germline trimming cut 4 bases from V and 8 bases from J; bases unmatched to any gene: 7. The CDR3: CATSDGAGGRDEQFF. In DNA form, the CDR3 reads TGTGCCACCAGTGACGGAGCGGGGGGGCGGGATGAGCAGTTCTTC.

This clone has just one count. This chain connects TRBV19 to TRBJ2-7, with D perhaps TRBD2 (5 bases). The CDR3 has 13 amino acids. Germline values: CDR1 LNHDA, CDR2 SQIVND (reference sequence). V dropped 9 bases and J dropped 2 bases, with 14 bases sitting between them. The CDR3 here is CASRLRGTYEQYF. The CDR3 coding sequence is TGTGCCAGCAGGCTTCGGGGAACCTACGAGCAGTACTTC.

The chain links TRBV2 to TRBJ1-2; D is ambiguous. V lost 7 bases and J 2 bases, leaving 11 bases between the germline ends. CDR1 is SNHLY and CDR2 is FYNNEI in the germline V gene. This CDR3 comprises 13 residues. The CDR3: CASTSIRNYGYTF. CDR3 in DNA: TGTGCCAGCACCTCAATTCGGAACTATGGCTACACCTTC.

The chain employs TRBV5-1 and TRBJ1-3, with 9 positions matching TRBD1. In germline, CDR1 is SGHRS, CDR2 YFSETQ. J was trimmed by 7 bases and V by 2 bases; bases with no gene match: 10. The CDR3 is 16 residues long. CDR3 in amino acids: CASSLSGTGLTNTIYF. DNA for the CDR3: TGCGCCAGCAGCTTATCCGGGACAGGGCTAACTAACACCATATATTTT.

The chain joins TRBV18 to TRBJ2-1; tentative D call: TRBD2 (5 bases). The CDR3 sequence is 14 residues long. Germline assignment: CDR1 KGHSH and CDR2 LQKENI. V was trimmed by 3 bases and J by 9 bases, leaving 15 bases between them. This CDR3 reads CASSPIEGMGEQFF. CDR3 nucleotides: TGTGCCAGCTCACCGATCGAGGGAATGGGTGAGCAGTTCTTC.

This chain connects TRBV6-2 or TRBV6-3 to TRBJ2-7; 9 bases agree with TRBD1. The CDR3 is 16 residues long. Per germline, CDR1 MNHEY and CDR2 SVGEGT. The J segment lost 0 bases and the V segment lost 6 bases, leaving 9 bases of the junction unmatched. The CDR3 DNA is TGTGCCAGCAGCCCTAACCGGGACAGGGCCTCCTACGAGCAGTACTTC. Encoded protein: CASSPNRDRASYEQYF.

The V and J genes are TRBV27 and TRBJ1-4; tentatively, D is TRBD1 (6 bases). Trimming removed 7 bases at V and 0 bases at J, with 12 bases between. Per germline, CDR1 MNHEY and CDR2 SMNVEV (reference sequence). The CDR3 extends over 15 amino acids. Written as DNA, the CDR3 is TGTGCCAGCACGCGGGGGGCATCAACTAATGAAAAACTGTTTTTT. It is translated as CASTRGASTNEKLFF.

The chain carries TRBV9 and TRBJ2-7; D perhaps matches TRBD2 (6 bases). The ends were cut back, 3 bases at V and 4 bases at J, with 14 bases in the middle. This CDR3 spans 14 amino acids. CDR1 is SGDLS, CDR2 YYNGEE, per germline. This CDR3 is CASSAEGRIYEQYF. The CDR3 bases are TGTGCCAGCAGCGCGGAGGGACGAATTTACGAGCAGTACTTC.

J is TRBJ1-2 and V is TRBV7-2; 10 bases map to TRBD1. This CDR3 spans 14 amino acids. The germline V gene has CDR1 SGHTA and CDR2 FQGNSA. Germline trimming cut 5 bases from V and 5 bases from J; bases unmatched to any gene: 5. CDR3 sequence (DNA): TGTGCCAGCAGCAAGACAGGGGGCTTGTATGGCTACACCTTC. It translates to CASSKTGGLYGYTF.

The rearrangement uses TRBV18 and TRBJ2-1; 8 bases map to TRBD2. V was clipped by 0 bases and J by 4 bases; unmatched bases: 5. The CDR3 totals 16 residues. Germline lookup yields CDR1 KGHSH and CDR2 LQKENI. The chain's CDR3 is CASSPPAGGQYNEQFF. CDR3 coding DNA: TGTGCCAGCTCACCACCGGCGGGGGGCCAATACAATGAGCAGTTCTTC.

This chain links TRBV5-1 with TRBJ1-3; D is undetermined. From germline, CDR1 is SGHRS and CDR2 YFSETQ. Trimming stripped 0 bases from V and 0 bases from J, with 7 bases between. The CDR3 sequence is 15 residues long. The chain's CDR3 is CASSLAGVSGNTIYF. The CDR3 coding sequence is TGCGCCAGCAGCTTGGCCGGGGTCTCTGGAAACACCATATATTTT.

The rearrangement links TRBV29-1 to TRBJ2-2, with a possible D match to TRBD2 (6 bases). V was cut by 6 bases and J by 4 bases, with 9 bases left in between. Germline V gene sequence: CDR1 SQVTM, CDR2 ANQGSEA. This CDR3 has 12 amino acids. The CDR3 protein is CSVGGGTGELFF. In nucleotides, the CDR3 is TGCAGCGTGGGGGGAGGCACCGGGGAGCTGTTTTTT.

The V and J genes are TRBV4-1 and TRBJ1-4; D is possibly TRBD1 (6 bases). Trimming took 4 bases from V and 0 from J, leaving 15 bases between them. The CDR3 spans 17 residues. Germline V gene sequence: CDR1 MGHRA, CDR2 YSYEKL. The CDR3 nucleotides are TGCGCCAGCAGCCGAGGCCCGACAGGTTCAACTAATGAAAAACTGTTTTTT. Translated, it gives CASSRGPTGSTNEKLFF.

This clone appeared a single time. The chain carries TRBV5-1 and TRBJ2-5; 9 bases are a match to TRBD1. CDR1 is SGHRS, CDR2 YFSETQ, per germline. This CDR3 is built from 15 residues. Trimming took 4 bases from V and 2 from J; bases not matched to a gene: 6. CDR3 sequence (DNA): TGCGCCAGCAGCCTCGTGGGACAGGGACAAGAGACCCAGTACTTC. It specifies CASSLVGQGQETQYF.

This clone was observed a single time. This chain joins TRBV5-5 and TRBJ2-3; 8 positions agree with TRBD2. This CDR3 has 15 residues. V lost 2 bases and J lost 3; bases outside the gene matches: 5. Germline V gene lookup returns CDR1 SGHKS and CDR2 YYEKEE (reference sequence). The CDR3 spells CASSFSGAKTDTQYF. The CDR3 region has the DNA TGTGCCAGCAGCTTTAGCGGGGCAAAAACAGATACGCAGTATTTT. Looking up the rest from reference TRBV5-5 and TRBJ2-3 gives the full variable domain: DAGVTQSPTHLIKTRGQQVTLRCSPISGHKSVSWYQQVLGQGPQFIFQYYEKEERGRGNFPDRFSARQFPNYSSELNVNALLLGDSALYLCASSFSGAKTDTQYFGPGTRLTVL.

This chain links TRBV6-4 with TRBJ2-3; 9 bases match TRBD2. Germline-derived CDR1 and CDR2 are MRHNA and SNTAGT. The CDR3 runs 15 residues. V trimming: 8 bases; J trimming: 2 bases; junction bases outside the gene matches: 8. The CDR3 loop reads CASSLAGETTDTQYF. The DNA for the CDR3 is TGTGCCAGCTCTTTAGCGGGGGAGACCACAGATACGCAGTATTTT.

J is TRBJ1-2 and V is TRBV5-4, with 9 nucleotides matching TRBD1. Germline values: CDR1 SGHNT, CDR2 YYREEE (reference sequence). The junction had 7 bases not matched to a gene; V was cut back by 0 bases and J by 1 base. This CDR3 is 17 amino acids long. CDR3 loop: CASSLGPSGQGNYGYTF. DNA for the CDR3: TGTGCCAGCAGCTTGGGGCCTTCGGGACAGGGTAACTATGGCTACACCTTC.

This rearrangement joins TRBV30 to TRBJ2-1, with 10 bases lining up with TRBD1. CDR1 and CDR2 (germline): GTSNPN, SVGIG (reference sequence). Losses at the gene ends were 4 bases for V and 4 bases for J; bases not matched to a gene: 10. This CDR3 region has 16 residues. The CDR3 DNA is TGTGCCTGGACCCCACCTGGGACAGGGGTTTACAATGAGCAGTTCTTC. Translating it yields CAWTPPGTGVYNEQFF. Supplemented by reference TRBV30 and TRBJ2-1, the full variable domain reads SQTIHQWPATLVQPVGSPLSLECTVEGTSNPNLYWYRQAAGRGLQLLFYSVGIGQISSEVPQNLSASRPQDRQFILSSKKLLLSDSGFYLCAWTPPGTGVYNEQFFGPGTRLTVL.